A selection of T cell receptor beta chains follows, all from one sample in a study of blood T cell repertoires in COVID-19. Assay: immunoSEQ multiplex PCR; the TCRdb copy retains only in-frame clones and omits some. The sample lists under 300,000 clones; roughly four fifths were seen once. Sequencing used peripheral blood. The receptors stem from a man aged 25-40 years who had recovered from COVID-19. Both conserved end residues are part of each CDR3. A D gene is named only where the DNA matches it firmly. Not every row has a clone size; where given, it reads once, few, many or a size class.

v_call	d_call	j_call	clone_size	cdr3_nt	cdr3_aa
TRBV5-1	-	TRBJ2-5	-	TGCGCCAGCAGCTTCGGAGCCCGACAAGAGACCCAGTACTTC	CASSFGARQETQYF
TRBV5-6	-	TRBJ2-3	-	TGTGCCAGCAGCCCGGTAGGCGGGAGCACAGATACGCAGTATTTT	CASSPVGGSTDTQYF
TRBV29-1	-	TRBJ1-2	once	TGCAGCACCCCCTCCGGGCAGGGGTCCTATGGCTACACCTTC	CSTPSGQGSYGYTF
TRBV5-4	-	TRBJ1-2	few	TGTGCCAGCAGCTTAGACAGTTTGTATGGCTACACCTTC	CASSLDSLYGYTF
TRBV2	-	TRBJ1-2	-	TGTGCCAGCAGTGAATCACAGGAATATGGCTACACCTTC	CASSESQEYGYTF
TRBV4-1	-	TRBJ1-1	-	TGCGCCAGCAGCCAAGCTATCAGGGGAGTTGGGAACACTGAAGCTTTCTTT	CASSQAIRGVGNTEAFF
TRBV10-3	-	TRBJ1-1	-	TGTGCCATCAGTGAGTCGCGAAGGACAGACAACACTGAAGCTTTCTTT	CAISESRRTDNTEAFF
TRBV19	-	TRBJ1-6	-	TGTGCCAGCAGTACAGGGTATAATTCACCCCTCCACTTT	CASSTGYNSPLHF
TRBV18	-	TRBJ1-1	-	TGTGCCAGCTCACCAAGCGGTTCCGGACAGCGAGAAGCTTTCTTT	CASSPSGSGQREAFF
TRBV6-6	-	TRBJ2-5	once	TGTGCCAGCAGATTCAGGGGATCGGAGACCCAGTACTTC	CASRFRGSETQYF
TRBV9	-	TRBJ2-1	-	TGTGCCAGCACAGGGCTTGGCAATGAGCAGTTCTTC	CASTGLGNEQFF
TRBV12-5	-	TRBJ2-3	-	TGTGCTAGTGGTTTGGTACTAGGGCGGGGAGGCACAGATACGCAGTATTTT	CASGLVLGRGGTDTQYF
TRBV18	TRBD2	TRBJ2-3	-	TGTGCCAGCTCACCGGGACTAGCGGGGACAAACACAGATACGCAGTATTTT	CASSPGLAGTNTDTQYF
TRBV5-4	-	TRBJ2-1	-	TGTGCCAGCAGCTTGTTTAGGGATAAAAAAGGGGATGAGCAGTTCTTC	CASSLFRDKKGDEQFF
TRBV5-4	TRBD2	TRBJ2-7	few	TGTGCCAGCAGCCACGCGGGAGGGGGCAGGTACGAGCAGTACTTC	CASSHAGGGRYEQYF
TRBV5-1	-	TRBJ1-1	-	TGCGCCAGCAGACTAGTGGCGGTGGACACTGAAGCTTTCTTT	CASRLVAVDTEAFF
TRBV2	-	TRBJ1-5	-	TGTGCCAGCAGTGAACGGGAGCCGGGGCCCCAGCATTTT	CASSEREPGPQHF
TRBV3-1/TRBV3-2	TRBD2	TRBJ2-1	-	TGTGCCAGCAGCCAAGAGGCGAGACTAGCCGGGGGATGGCGGGATGAGCAGTTCTTC	CASSQEARLAGGWRDEQFF
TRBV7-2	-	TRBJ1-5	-	TGTGCCAGCAGCCCGGACAGCAAGTCGCCCCAGCATTTT	CASSPDSKSPQHF
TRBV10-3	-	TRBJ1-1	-	TGTGCCATCAGTGACGGGGCGGGAGGCACTGAAGCTTTCTTT	CAISDGAGGTEAFF
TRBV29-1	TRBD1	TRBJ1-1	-	TGCAGCGTATCAGAATTGGACAGGGAGGCTGAAGCTTTCTTT	CSVSELDREAEAFF
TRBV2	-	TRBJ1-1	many	TGTGCCAGCAGTGAGGAGGGGCCGGGAACTGAAGCTTTCTTT	CASSEEGPGTEAFF
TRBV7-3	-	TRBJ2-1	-	TGTGCCAGCAGCTTAGGGGGGGCGTTAAATGAGCAGTTCTTC	CASSLGGALNEQFF
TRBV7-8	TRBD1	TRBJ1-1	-	TGTGCCAGCAGCTGGGGACAGGGGGTTGCGACTGAAGCTTTCTTT	CASSWGQGVATEAFF
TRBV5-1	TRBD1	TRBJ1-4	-	TGCGCCAGCAGTCCGGACAGGGGTAATGAAAAACTGTTTTTT	CASSPDRGNEKLFF
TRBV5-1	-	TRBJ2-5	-	TGCGCCAGTTCGACAGGCTCACAAGAGACCCAGTACTTC	CASSTGSQETQYF
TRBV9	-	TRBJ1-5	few	TGTGCCAGCAGCGTAGGGGGGCAGCTCAATCAGCCCCAGCATTTT	CASSVGGQLNQPQHF
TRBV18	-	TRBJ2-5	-	TGTGCCAGCTCACCCGGCAATCGAGGGTCCCAGTACTTC	CASSPGNRGSQYF
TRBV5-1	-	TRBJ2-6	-	TGCGCCAGCAGCTTGGGAGAACTCAACTCTGGGGCCAACGTCCTGACTTTC	CASSLGELNSGANVLTF
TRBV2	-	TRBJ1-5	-	TGTGCCAGCAGTCCAGGGTTCGGCCAGCCCCAGCATTTT	CASSPGFGQPQHF
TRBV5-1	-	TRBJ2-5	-	TGCGCCAGCAGTTTGGACAACCAGGGGCAAGAGACCCAGTACTTC	CASSLDNQGQETQYF
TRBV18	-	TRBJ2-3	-	TGTGCCAGCTCACCAAGGACTTTCACAGATACGCAGTATTTT	CASSPRTFTDTQYF
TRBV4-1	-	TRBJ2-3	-	TGCGCCAGCAGCCAAGGGCAGGGGCAAGGCACAGATACGCAGTATTTT	CASSQGQGQGTDTQYF